This TCR beta chain emerged from a study of blood T cell repertoires in COVID-19 (TCRdb year 2020). The study in broad terms: The collaborator samples originated in the United States, Italy and Spain and spanned the acute and convalescent phases of COVID-19. The prospective study material was composed of cDNA or gDNA derived from T cells, B-cell-depleted T cells, or PBMCs. Deeply sampled blood TCRbeta repertoires from subjects exposed to, actively infected with, or recovered from COVID-19 were included in the dataset. The repertoires were released in a freely available public database meant as a resource for research on the immune response to SARS-CoV-2. The samples were drawn from two sources: the first 160 participants of the ongoing ImmuneRACE study, and 950 to 1,500 subjects contributed by 6 global collaborators. Sample metadata almost always included a de-identified subject ID, COVID-19 status, age in years and sex. Where available, HLA class I and class II types were obtained from metadata supplied by the sample provider rather than from assay-based typing. Broader findings and caveats from the paper: How much clinical and demographic metadata was included differed by source and by participant, and the metadata was provided uncurated.

TCRbeta CDR3 regions were amplified from genomic DNA by means of the immunoSEQ Assay, a bias-controlled multiplex PCR. The source study handled its data this way. Within the assay, amplification of reference gene primers was used to estimate how many nucleated cells each sample contained. Sequence reads were collapsed and filtered to measure the absolute abundance of every unique TCRbeta CDR3 rearrangement. For each sample, productive Simpson clonality was calculated as the square root of Simpson's diversity index across productive rearrangements. TCRdb holds this immuneACCESS table with in-frame rearrangements only. Some clones are missing; in checked studies, unresolved V genes explain under half, and the rest has no known cause. V, J and clone size are those of that table, while D and trimming were read from the DNA. Recorded for this sample are some 240,000 clones; roughly 79% of them occurred a single time. The top ten clonotypes cover 7.5% of the sample.

Including cysteine and phenylalanine, the CDR3 has 16 amino acids. Solely the CDR3 DNA is kept, with 48 bases framed from the first base. The germline V gene sets CDR1 to KGHSH and CDR2 to LQKENI. V was cut back by 0 bases and J by 4 bases, leaving a gap of 13 bases between them. One collaborating source in Seattle enrolled patients while the patients were actively infected and followed the patients over time throughout the course of disease. Each collaborating institution followed its own protocols to collect whole blood in K2EDTA tubes. For TCRbeta analysis, collaborators shipped samples in one of three forms: frozen whole blood, isolated PBMCs, or DNA extracted from either of those sample types. This clone was observed a single time. Its antigen is currently not known. One base away there is no much larger clone; base qualities are not given.

This sequence originates from an elderly woman with COVID-19, enrolled during active disease. Input material: peripheral blood. The sequence joins TRBV18 to TRBJ1-5; the D gene is perhaps TRBD1, on 5 matching bases. The CDR3 corresponds to CASSPPGGEGNQPQHF. The bases are TGTGCCAGCTCACCACCCGGGGGAGAAGGAAATCAGCCCCAGCATTTT.